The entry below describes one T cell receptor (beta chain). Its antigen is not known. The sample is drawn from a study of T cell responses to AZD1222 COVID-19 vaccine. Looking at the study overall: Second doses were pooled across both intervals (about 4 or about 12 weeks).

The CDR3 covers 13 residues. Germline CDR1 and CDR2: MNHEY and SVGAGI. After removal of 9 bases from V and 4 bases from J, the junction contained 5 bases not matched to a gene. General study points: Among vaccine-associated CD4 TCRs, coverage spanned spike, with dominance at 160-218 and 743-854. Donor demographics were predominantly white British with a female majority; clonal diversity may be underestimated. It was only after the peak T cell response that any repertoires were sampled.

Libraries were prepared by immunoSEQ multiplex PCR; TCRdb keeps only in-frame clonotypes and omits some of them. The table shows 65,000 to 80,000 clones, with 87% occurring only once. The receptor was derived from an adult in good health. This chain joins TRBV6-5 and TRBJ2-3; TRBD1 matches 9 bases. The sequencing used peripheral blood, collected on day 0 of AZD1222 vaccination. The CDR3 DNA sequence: TGTGCCAGTAGGGACAGGGCGGCAGATACGCAGTATTTT. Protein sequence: CASRDRAADTQYF.